This is a list of T cell receptor beta chains from one sample in a study of cytomegalovirus exposure and HLA in healthy donors. The data were produced by immunoSEQ multiplex PCR, yet TCRdb's version contains in-frame clones alone and is incomplete. The sample has 120,000 or so clones; 77% are singletons. Material: PBMCs. These receptors were collected from a human donor in good health. Both conserved end residues are part of each CDR3. The order of the fields is clone size, J gene, V gene, D gene, CDR3 DNA, CDR3 protein. A D gene is named only where the DNA matches it firmly. Size is stated for part of the rows, as once, few or many counts, or as a class when the clone is expanded.

>-|TRBJ2-1|TRBV5-6|-
TGTGCCAGCAGCTTGGACGGAGTACAGGGTGACAATGAGCAGTTCTTC
CASSLDGVQGDNEQFF
>once|TRBJ2-7|TRBV5-5|-
TGTGCCAGCAGCTTGGGTCTGGGCATCCACGAGCAGTACTTC
CASSLGLGIHEQYF
>-|TRBJ1-2|TRBV7-6|-
TGTGCCAGCAGCTCCCGCACGGAGGGCTACACCTTC
CASSSRTEGYTF
>-|TRBJ1-1|TRBV6-5|TRBD1
TGTGCCAGCTTACAGGGGACTGAAGCTTTCTTT
CASLQGTEAFF
>-|TRBJ2-1|TRBV28|-
TGTGCCAGCAGGAGGGACAGCGGGTTTTACAATGAGCAGTTCTTC
CASRRDSGFYNEQFF
>-|TRBJ2-3|TRBV7-6|TRBD2
TGTGCCAGCCGGGGTGATGCGGGAGGAATAGATACGCAGTATTTT
CASRGDAGGIDTQYF
>-|TRBJ2-1|TRBV7-8|TRBD2
TGTGCCAGCAGCTCCCTTATAAAGACTAGCGGGCACTACAATGAGCAGTTCTTC
CASSSLIKTSGHYNEQFF
>-|TRBJ2-1|TRBV19|TRBD2
TGTGCCAGTAGTACAAGGACTAGCGGGACCTACAATGAGCAGTTCTTC
CASSTRTSGTYNEQFF
>few|TRBJ1-1|TRBV7-9|TRBD1
TGTGCCAGCAGCTTAGGGACAGGGGGCAGGGTTGAAGCTTTCTTT
CASSLGTGGRVEAFF
>-|TRBJ2-1|TRBV4-1|TRBD2
TGCGCCAGCAGCTATATTTGGACTAGCGGGAGCTACAATGAGCAGTTCTTC
CASSYIWTSGSYNEQFF
>-|TRBJ2-7|TRBV7-9|-
TGTGCCAGCAGCCCCGGACCTTATAACGAGGGCTACGAGCAGTACTTC
CASSPGPYNEGYEQYF
>-|TRBJ1-5|TRBV19|TRBD1
TGTGCCAGTAGTACGCGGGACAGGTTCGATTGGGCCAACCAGCCCCAGCATTTT
CASSTRDRFDWANQPQHF
>-|TRBJ2-3|TRBV18|TRBD1
TGTGCCAGCTCACCAAGCTTTGGCCAGGGGGCAGGAGATACGCAGTATTTT
CASSPSFGQGAGDTQYF
>-|TRBJ2-1|TRBV19|-
TGTGCCAGTACCCCGATCCGGAGTCAAGCATCCTACAATGAGCAGTTCTTC
CASTPIRSQASYNEQFF
>-|TRBJ1-1|TRBV19|-
TGTGCCAGTAGTATCCCGAGGGTGAACACTGAAGCTTTCTTT
CASSIPRVNTEAFF
>-|TRBJ1-2|TRBV5-4|TRBD1
TGTGCCAGCAGCCAGGGGGGACAGAATGGCTACACCTTC
CASSQGGQNGYTF
>-|TRBJ1-1|TRBV28|-
TGTGCCAGCAATAGGGCGGGGGGCACTGAAGCTTTCTTT
CASNRAGGTEAFF
>few|TRBJ1-1|TRBV30|TRBD1
TGTGCCTGGAGTGGGAAACAGGGGTTGGGGAGCACTGAAGCTTTCTTT
CAWSGKQGLGSTEAFF
>-|TRBJ2-1|TRBV6-6|TRBD2
TGTGCCAGCATTAACCTGAGGACTAGCGGGAACAATGAGCAGTTCTTC
CASINLRTSGNNEQFF
>-|TRBJ2-1|TRBV30|-
TGTGCCTGGAGTGTGCAGTACAATGAGCAGTTCTTC
CAWSVQYNEQFF
>-|TRBJ2-7|TRBV27|-
TGTGCCAGCAGACCCGGGACTGGGGGTGGATTCGAGCAGTACTTC
CASRPGTGGGFEQYF
>-|TRBJ1-5|TRBV2|TRBD1
TGTGCCAGTTCGACAGGGAGTAATCAGCCCCAGCATTTT
CASSTGSNQPQHF
>-|TRBJ2-7|TRBV27|-
TGTGCCAGCAGTTTCGAAGGGGCGGAATACGAGCAGTACTTC
CASSFEGAEYEQYF
>-|TRBJ2-1|TRBV6-5|-
TGTGCCAGCAGCCCAAACTCCCAGGGGTTGCCGGGGCAGTTCTTC
CASSPNSQGLPGQFF
>-|TRBJ1-3|TRBV28|-
TGTGCCAGCAGTTCCTATTTACAGGGTGATGGAAACACCATATATTTT
CASSSYLQGDGNTIYF
>-|TRBJ2-1|TRBV7-8|TRBD2
TGTGCCAGCTGCCTCGGGACTAGACCTATCAATGAGCAGTTCTTC
CASCLGTRPINEQFF
>-|TRBJ2-2|TRBV6-1|-
TGTGCCAGCAGTCAGAACAGGGCAAACACCGGGGAGCTGTTTTTT
CASSQNRANTGELFF
>-|TRBJ2-7|TRBV15|TRBD2
TGTGCCACCAGCAGAGGAGGACTAGTGGGCTCCTACGAGCAGTACTTC
CATSRGGLVGSYEQYF
>-|TRBJ2-1|TRBV6-5|TRBD2
TGTGCCAGCGCGCGGGGGACCTACAATGAGCAGTTCTTC
CASARGTYNEQFF
>-|TRBJ1-3|TRBV11-2|TRBD1
TGTGCCAGCGGTGCCGGGACAGGAATCTCTGGAAACACCATATATTTT
CASGAGTGISGNTIYF
>-|TRBJ2-7|TRBV6-5|TRBD1
TGTGCCAGCATGAGGACAGGGGGCTCCTACGAGCAGTACTTC
CASMRTGGSYEQYF
>-|TRBJ2-5|TRBV10-3|-
TGTGCCATCAGTGGACTTGGATACCAAGAGACCCAGTACTTC
CAISGLGYQETQYF